The 3 T cell receptor beta chains listed next were all sequenced from one sample in a study of a mutant IDH1 vaccine in newly diagnosed glioma. The time point: week 5, during vaccination. One vaccine dose held 300 ug of mutant IDH1 20-mer peptide and came with topical imiquimod. The antigens of these receptors remain unknown. The method was immunoSEQ multiplex PCR; TCRdb's version includes in-frame clones alone and lacks a portion of them. The sample contains tens of thousands of clones, 75% to 95% of which appear only once. The sequences come from PBMCs, collected from a glioma patient whose treatment included an IDH1 peptide vaccine. These receptors came from a woman aged 50 to 60 with glioma.

Here the CDR3 reads CSVDGTSGNRYEQYF. For the CDR3, the DNA is TGCAGCGTTGATGGGACTAGCGGGAACCGCTACGAGCAGTACTTC. The V gene is TRBV29-1, the J gene TRBJ2-7; 13 nucleotides align to TRBD2. V shed 3 bases, J shed 3 bases, and the junction held 5 bases outside the gene matches. Per the germline V gene, CDR1 is SQVTM and CDR2 is ANQGSEA. CDR3 length: 15 amino acids.

J is TRBJ2-7 and V is TRBV5-1; weak D call: TRBD1 (6 bases). Germline V gene data show CDR1 as SGHRS and CDR2 as YFSETQ. The CDR3 runs to 13 residues. V was shortened by 5 bases and J by 3 bases, with 12 bases between the two germline ends. The CDR3 nucleotides read TGCGCCAGCAGGGGCCGGGACAACTACGAGCAGTACTTC. This gives the protein CASRGRDNYEQYF.

The chain recombines TRBV6-1 with TRBJ2-6; TRBD1 matches 7 bases. Germline trimming cut 5 bases from V and 4 bases from J; bases unmatched to any gene: 5. Germline loops: CDR1 MNHNS, CDR2 SASEGT. The CDR3 runs 15 residues. CDR3 DNA sequence: TGTGCCAGCAGTACCACAGGGGTAGGGGCCAACGTCCTGACTTTC. Translation gives CASSTTGVGANVLTF.